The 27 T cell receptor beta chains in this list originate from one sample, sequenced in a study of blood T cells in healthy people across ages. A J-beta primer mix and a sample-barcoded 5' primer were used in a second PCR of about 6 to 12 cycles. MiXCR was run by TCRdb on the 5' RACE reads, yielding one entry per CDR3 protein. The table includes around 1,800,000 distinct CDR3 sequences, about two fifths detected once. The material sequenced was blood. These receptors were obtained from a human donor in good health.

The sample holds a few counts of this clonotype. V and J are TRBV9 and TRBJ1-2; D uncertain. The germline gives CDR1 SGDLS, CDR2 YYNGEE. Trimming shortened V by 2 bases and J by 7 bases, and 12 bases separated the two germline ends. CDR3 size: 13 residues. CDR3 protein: CASSVEGSGGYTF. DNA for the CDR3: TGTGCCAGCAGCGTCGAGGGCAGTGGTGGCTACACCTTC.

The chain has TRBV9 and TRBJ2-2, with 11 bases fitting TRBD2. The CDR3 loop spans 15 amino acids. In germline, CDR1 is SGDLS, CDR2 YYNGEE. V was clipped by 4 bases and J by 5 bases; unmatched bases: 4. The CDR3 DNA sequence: TGTGCCAGCAGCAAACTAGCGGGGGAGACCGGGGAGCTGTTTTTT. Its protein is CASSKLAGETGELFF.

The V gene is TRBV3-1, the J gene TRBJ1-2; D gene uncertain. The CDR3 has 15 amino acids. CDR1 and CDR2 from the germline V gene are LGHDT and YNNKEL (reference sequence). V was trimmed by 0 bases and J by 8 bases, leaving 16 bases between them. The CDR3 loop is CASSQDPEGLGGYTF. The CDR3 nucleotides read TGTGCCAGCAGCCAAGACCCGGAGGGCTTGGGCGGCTACACCTTC.

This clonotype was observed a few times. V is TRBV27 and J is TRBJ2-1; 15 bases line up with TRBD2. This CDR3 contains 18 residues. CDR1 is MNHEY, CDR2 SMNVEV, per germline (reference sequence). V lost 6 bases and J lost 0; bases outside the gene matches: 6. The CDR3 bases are TGTGCCAGCAGCGGGACTAGCGGGGGGCCTAGCTCCTACAATGAGCAGTTCTTC. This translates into CASSGTSGGPSSYNEQFF.

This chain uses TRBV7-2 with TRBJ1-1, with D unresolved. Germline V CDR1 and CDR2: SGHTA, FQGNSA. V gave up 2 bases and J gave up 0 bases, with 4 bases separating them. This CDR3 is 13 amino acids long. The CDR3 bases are TGTGCCAGCAGCTTAATGATGAACACTGAAGCTTTCTTT. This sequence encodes CASSLMMNTEAFF.

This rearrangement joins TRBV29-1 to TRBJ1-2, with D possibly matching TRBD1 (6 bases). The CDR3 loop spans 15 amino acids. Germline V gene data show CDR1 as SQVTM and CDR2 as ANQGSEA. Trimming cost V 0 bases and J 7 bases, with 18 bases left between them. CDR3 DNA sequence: TGCAGCGTTGAAGAAAGCAGCAACAGGGATAGTGGCTACACCTTC. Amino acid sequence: CSVEESSNRDSGYTF.

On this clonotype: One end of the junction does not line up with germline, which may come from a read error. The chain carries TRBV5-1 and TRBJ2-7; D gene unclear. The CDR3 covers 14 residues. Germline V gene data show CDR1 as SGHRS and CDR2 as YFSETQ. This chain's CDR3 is CANSFTLTPYEQYF. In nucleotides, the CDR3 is TGCGCCAACAGCTTTACGTTGACACCCTACGAGCAGTACTTC.

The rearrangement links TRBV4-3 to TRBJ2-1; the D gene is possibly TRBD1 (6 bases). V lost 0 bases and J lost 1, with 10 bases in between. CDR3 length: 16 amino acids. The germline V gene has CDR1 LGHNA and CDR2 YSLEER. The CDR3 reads CASSQEGAQSYNEQFF. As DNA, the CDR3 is TGCGCCAGCAGCCAAGAGGGGGCTCAATCCTACAATGAGCAGTTCTTC.

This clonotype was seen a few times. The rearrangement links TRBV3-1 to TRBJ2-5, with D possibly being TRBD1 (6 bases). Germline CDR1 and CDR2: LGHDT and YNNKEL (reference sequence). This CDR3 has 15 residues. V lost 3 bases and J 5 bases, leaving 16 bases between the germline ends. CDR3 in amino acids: CASSHRLGGRETQYF. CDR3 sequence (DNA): TGTGCCAGCAGCCACCGATTAGGGGGACGGGAGACCCAGTACTTC.

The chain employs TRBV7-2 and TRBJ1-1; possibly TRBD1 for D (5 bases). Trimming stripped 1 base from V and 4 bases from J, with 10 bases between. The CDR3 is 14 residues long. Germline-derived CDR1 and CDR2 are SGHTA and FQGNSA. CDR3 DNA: TGTGCCAGCAGCTTAGTCGGGGGTTTCACTGAAGCTTTCTTT. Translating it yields CASSLVGGFTEAFF.

The CDR3 sequence: CASSEYRLADLYNEQFF. The DNA for the CDR3 is TGTGCCAGCAGTGAATACAGGCTAGCGGATTTGTACAATGAGCAGTTCTTC. The V call is TRBV2, the J call TRBJ2-1, with TRBD2 matching over 7 bases. CDR3 length: 17 amino acids. The V gene's germline CDR1 is SNHLY and CDR2 FYNNEI. J gave up 4 bases and V 2 bases, and 11 bases lay outside the gene matches.

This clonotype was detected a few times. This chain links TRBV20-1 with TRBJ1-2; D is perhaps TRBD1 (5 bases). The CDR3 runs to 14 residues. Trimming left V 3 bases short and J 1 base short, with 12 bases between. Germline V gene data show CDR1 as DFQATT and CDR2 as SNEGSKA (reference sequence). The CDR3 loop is CSASDNRNNYGYTF. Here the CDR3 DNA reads TGCAGTGCTAGCGATAACAGGAATAACTATGGCTACACCTTC.

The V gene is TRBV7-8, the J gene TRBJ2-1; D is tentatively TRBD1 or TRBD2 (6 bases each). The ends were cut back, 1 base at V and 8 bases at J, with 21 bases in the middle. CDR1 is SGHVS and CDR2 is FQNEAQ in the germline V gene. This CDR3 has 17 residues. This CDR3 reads CASSLVIRLVGGHEQFF. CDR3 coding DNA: TGTGCCAGCAGCTTAGTCATCCGGCTCGTGGGGGGCCATGAGCAGTTCTTC.

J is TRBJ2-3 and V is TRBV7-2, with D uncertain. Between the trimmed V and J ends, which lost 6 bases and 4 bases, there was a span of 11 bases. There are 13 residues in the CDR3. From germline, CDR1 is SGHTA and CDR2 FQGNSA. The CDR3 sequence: CASRPDGADTQYF. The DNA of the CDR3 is TGTGCCAGCAGACCCGATGGGGCAGATACGCAGTATTTT.

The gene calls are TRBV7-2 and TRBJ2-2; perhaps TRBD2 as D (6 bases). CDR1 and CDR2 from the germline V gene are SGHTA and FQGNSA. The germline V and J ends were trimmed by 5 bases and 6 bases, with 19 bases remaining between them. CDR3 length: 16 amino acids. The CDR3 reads CASSLQGGGVAGELFF. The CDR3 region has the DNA TGTGCCAGCAGCCTGCAGGGTGGCGGGGTCGCCGGGGAGCTGTTTTTT. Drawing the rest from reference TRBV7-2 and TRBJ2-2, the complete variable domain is GAGVSQSPSNKVTEKGKDVELRCDPISGHTALYWYRQSLGQGLEFLIYFQGNSAPDKSGLPSDRFSAERTGGSVSTLTIQRTQQEDSAVYLCASSLQGGGVAGELFFGEGSRLTVL.

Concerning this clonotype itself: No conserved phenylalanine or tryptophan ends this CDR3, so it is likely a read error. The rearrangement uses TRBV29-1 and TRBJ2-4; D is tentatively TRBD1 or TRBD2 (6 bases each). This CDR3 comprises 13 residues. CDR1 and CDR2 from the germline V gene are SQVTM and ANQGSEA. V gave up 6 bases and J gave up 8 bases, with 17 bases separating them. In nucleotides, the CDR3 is TGCAGCGTCAATACAGGGCCGGGGGACATTCAGTACCTC. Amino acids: CSVNTGPGDIQYL.

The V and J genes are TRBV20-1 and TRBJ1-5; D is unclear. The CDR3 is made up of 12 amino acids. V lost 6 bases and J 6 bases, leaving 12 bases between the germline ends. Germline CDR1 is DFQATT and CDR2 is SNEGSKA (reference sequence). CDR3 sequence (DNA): TGCAGTGCCCAACACCCCCTTCAGCCCCAGCATTTT. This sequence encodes CSAQHPLQPQHF.

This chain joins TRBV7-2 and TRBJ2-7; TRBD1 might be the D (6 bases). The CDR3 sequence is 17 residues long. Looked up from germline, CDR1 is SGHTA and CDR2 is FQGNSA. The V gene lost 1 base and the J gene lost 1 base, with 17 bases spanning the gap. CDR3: CASSLVQGLVESYEQYF. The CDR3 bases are TGTGCCAGCAGCTTAGTTCAGGGGCTCGTAGAGTCCTACGAGCAGTACTTC.

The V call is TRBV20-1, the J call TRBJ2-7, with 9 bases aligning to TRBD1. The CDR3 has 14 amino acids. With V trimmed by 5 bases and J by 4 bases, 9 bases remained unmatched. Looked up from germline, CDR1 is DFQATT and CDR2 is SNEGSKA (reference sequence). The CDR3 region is CSAVSRTGEYEQYF. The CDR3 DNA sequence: TGCAGTGCTGTAAGTCGGACAGGGGAGTACGAGCAGTACTTC.

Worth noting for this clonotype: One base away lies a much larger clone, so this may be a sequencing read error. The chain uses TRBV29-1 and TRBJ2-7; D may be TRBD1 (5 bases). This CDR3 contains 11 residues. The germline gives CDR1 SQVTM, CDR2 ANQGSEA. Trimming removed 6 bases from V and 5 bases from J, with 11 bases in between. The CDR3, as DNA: TGCAGCGTCCGAAAGACAGACGAGCAGTACTTC. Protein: CSVRKTDEQYF.

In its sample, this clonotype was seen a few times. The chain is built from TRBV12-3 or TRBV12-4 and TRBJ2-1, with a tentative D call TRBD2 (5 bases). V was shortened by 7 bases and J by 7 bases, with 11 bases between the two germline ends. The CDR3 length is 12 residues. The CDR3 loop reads CASNLLGNEQFF. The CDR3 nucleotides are TGTGCCAGCAACCTACTAGGAAATGAGCAGTTCTTC.

The CDR3 DNA sequence: TGTGCCTGGAGCACCCTCTACGAGCAGTACTTC. Translated, it gives CAWSTLYEQYF. The chain links TRBV30 to TRBJ2-7, with D hard to call. The CDR3 has 11 amino acids. V was cut by 3 bases and J by 3 bases, with 6 bases left in between. CDR1 GTSNPN and CDR2 SVGIG come from the germline V gene (reference sequence). The whole variable domain, filled in from reference TRBV30 and TRBJ2-7, reads SQTIHQWPATLVQPVGSPLSLECTVEGTSNPNLYWYRQAAGRGLQLLFYSVGIGQISSEVPQNLSASRPQDRQFILSSKKLLLSDSGFYLCAWSTLYEQYFGPGTRLTVT.

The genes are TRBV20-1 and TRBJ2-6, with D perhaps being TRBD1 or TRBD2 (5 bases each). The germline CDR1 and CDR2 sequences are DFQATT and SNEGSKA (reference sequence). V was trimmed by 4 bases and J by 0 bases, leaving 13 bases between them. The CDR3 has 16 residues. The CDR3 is CSAIGTGISGANVLTF. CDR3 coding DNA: TGCAGTGCTATAGGGACGGGGATCTCTGGGGCCAACGTCCTGACTTTC.

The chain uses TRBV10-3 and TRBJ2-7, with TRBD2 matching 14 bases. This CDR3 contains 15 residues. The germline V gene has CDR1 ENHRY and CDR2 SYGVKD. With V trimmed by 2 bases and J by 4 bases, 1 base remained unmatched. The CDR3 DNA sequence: TGTGCCATCAGTGAGAGGACTAGCGGGGGGTACGAGCAGTACTTC. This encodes CAISERTSGGYEQYF.

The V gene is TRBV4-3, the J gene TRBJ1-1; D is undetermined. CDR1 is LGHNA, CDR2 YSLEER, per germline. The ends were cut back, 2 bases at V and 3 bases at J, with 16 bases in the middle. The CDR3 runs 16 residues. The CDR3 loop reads CASSQTVSSWDTEAFF. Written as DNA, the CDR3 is TGCGCCAGCAGCCAAACAGTATCGAGTTGGGACACTGAAGCTTTCTTT.

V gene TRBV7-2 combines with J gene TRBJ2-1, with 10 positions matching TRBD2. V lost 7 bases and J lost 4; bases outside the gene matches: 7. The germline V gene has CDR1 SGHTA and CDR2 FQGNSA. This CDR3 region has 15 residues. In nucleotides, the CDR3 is TGTGCCAGCACCATTAGCGGGGGGCATTACAATGAGCAGTTCTTC. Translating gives CASTISGGHYNEQFF.

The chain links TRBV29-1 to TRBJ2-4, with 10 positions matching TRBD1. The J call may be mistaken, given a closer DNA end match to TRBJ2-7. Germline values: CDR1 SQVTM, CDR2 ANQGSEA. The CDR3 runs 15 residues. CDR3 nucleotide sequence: TGCAGCGTTGACCCCCGGGACAGGGGATTATTCGAGCAGTACTTC. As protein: CSVDPRDRGLFEQYF.